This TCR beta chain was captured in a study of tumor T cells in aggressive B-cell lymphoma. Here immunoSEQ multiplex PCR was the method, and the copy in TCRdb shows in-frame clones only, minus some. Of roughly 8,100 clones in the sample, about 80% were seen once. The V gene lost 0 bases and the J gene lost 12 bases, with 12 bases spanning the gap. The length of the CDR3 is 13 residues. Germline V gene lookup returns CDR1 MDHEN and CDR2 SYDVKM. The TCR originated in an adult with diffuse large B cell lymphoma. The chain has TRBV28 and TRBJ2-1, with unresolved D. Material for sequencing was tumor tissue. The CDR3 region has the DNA TGTGCCAGCAGTTTATGGCCTCCCGGTCGGCAGTTCTTC. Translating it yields CASSLWPPGRQFF.